These T cell receptor beta chains were read from a single sample in a study of blood T cell repertoires in COVID-19. Measured with immunoSEQ multiplex PCR; TCRdb has only the in-frame clones, and not every one. This sample carries roughly 51,000 clones, roughly nine tenths of them seen once, and the ten largest clones take 7.3%. The sequenced sample was peripheral blood. These receptor sequences come from a woman aged 55-70 years with active or convalescent COVID-19. CDR3s include the opening cysteine and the closing phenylalanine or tryptophan. The D gene is left open where the match is weak. The size of a clone is reported for some rows only, either as once, few or many, or as a class for expanded clones.

v_gene	d_gene	j_gene	abundance	CDR3nt	CDR3aa
TRBV19	TRBD2	TRBJ2-3	.	TGTGCCAGTAGTGATCTAGCGGGGGGCACCACAGATACGCAGTATTTT	CASSDLAGGTTDTQYF
TRBV5-8	.	TRBJ1-5	.	TGTGCCAGCTGCCGGGGGGAGGGACAGCCCCAGCATTTT	CASCRGEGQPQHF
TRBV28	.	TRBJ1-4	.	TGTGCCAGCAGTCGGGTGTTGGAAAAACTGTTTTTT	CASSRVLEKLFF
TRBV2	.	TRBJ2-7	.	TGTGCCAGCACTCACAGGGCGGAAACCTACGAGCAGTACTTC	CASTHRAETYEQYF
TRBV6-5	TRBD1	TRBJ1-1	.	TGTGCCAGCAGGGGACAGAAGAAAACTGAAGCTTTCTTT	CASRGQKKTEAFF
TRBV28	.	TRBJ1-5	.	TGTGCCAGCAATTTCAACTCACAGGGCATCGATCAGCCCCAGCATTTT	CASNFNSQGIDQPQHF
TRBV7-2	.	TRBJ2-7	few	TGTGCCAGCAGCCCCTCAACAACAGGTACCTACGAGCAGTACTTC	CASSPSTTGTYEQYF
TRBV7-9	TRBD1	TRBJ1-3	.	TGTGCCAGCAGCTCCTACAGGGGGGCTGGAAACACCATATATTTT	CASSSYRGAGNTIYF
TRBV29-1	TRBD2	TRBJ2-7	.	TGCAGCGTTAGCTCTGGGACTAGTGGGTACGAGCAGTACTTC	CSVSSGTSGYEQYF
TRBV7-2	TRBD1	TRBJ1-1	.	TGTGCCAGCAGCCCCCGACAGGGTTTCGGAGATGAAGCTTTCTTT	CASSPRQGFGDEAFF
TRBV28	TRBD1	TRBJ2-7	.	TGTGCCAGCAGTCCCCTCGGTGGGACAGGCTTCGGCGAGCAGTACTTC	CASSPLGGTGFGEQYF
TRBV5-6	.	TRBJ2-7	once	TGTGCCAGCAGTTTCGCTGACACCTACGAGCAGTACTTC	CASSFADTYEQYF
TRBV12-3/TRBV12-4	.	TRBJ2-1	.	TGTGCCAGCAGCTATAGCTCCTACAATGAGCAGTTCTTC	CASSYSSYNEQFF
TRBV7-9	.	TRBJ1-1	.	TGTGCCAGCAGCTTAGGGGAGGGGTGGACTGAAGCTTTCTTT	CASSLGEGWTEAFF
TRBV6-5	.	TRBJ2-5	.	TGTGCCAGCCGATGGGAGGGGGGAGAGACCCAGTACTTC	CASRWEGGETQYF
TRBV6-1	.	TRBJ2-6	.	TGTGCCAGCACTCAGGGTAACTCTGGGGCCAACGTCCTGACTTTC	CASTQGNSGANVLTF
TRBV9	.	TRBJ2-3	.	TGTGCCAGCAGCGTAATACAAGATACGCAGTATTTT	CASSVIQDTQYF
TRBV9	.	TRBJ2-1	.	TGTGCCAGCAGCCCCGACACCAAAGGGGGTTACAATGAGCAGTTCTTC	CASSPDTKGGYNEQFF
TRBV13	.	TRBJ1-1	.	TGTGCCAGCAGCTTGCAGGGGTCTGAAGCTTTCTTT	CASSLQGSEAFF
TRBV5-4	.	TRBJ2-5	.	TGTGCCAGCACTCGAGGACAGCAAGAGACCCAGTACTTC	CASTRGQQETQYF
TRBV5-1	.	TRBJ2-3	.	TGCGCCAGCAGCTTGGGGCAGGACACAGATACGCAGTATTTT	CASSLGQDTDTQYF
TRBV11-2	TRBD2	TRBJ2-7	.	TGTGCCAGCGGTCCCTCGGGCGGGAGACACGAGCAGTACTTC	CASGPSGGRHEQYF
TRBV4-1	.	TRBJ2-6	.	TGCGCCAGCAGCCAAGCAGGGGCCGGTGGGGCCAACGTCCTGACTTTC	CASSQAGAGGANVLTF